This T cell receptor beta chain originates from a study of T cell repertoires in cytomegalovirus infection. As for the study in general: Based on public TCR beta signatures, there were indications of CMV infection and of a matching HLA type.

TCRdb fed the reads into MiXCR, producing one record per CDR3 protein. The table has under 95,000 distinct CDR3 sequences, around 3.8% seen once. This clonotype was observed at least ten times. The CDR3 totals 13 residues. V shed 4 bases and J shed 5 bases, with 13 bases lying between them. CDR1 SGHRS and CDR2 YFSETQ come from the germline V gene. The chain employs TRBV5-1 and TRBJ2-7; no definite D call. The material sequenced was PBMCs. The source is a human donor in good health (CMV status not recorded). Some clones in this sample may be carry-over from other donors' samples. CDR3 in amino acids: CASSTRPDNEQYF. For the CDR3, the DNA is TGCGCCAGCAGCACACGACCGGATAACGAGCAGTACTTC.